This TCR beta chain was recovered during a study of blood T cell repertoires in COVID-19. Study at large: Nucleic acid was either cDNA or gDNA, and it came from T cells, B-cell-depleted T cells, or PBMCs.

This CDR3 is built from 16 residues. V lost 4 bases and J lost 4, with 18 bases in between. The germline gives CDR1 SGHRS, CDR2 YFSETQ. Participants came from about 24 US areas, aged about 18 to 95 years. TCRdb's copy holds only in-frame clones and misses some; the assay was immunoSEQ multiplex PCR. The data contain some 200,000 clones, roughly 87% of them singletons. The origin of this receptor is a man in his thirties or forties in a cohort exposed to, infected with or recovered from COVID-19 (not recorded which). Sequenced input: PBMCs or T cells enriched from blood (not recorded which). The chain combines TRBV5-1 with TRBJ1-3; D remains unclear. As DNA, the CDR3 is TGCGCCAGCAGCACCGCCCTCTCCGACTCAGGAAACACCATATATTTT. Translation: CASSTALSDSGNTIYF.